The T cell receptor (beta chain) under discussion was sequenced for a study of blood T cell repertoires in COVID-19. Sequenced by immunoSEQ multiplex PCR; TCRdb stores in-frame clones only, minus some. This table holds 150,000 to 200,000 clones, roughly 79% found once. With V trimmed by 0 bases and J by 4 bases, 6 bases remained unmatched. The CDR3 has 17 amino acids. The germline gives CDR1 LGHDT, CDR2 YNNKEL (reference sequence). This clonotype originated in a woman aged 80 or over with acute or convalescent COVID-19. Sequenced input: peripheral blood. V and J are TRBV3-1 (or the pseudogene TRBV3-2) and TRBJ2-2; 9 bases are a match to TRBD2. CDR3 nucleotides: TGTGCCAGCAGCCAAGATTTGAGCGGGAGGAGCACCGGGGAGCTGTTTTTT. Protein product: CASSQDLSGRSTGELFF.